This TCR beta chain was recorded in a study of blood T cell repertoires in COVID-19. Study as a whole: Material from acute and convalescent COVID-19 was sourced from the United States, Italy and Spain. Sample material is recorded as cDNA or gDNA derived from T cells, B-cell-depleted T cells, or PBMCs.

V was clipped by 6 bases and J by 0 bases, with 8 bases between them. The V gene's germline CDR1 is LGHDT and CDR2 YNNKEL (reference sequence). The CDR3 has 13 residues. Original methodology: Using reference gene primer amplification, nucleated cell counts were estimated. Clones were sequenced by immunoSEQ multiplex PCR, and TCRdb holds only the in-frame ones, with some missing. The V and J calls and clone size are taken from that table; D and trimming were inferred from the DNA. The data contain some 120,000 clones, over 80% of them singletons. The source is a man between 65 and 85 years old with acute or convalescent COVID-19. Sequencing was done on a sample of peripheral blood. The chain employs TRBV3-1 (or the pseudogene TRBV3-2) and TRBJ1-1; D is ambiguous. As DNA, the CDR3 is TGTGCCAGCAGTCAGACTATGAACACTGAAGCTTTCTTT. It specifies CASSQTMNTEAFF.